This TCR beta chain was sequenced in a study of shared clonotypes between healthy human individuals. The germline CDR1 and CDR2 sequences are SEHNR and FQNEAQ (reference sequence). The CDR3 loop spans 13 amino acids. The germline V and J ends were trimmed by 11 bases and 0 bases, with 13 bases remaining between them. As defined, naive CD8 cells were CD45RO-negative and positively selected for CCR7, with terminally differentiated effector memory CD45RA+ cells excluded. The data were produced by immunoSEQ multiplex PCR, yet TCRdb's version contains in-frame clones alone and is incomplete. The table shows hundreds of thousands of clones, with 95% to 97% occurring only once.

Sequencing was performed on naive CD8+ T cells sorted from blood. This TCR was recovered from a woman aged 25 to 39 in good health. The chain combines TRBV7-9 with TRBJ1-1, with D unresolved. CDR3 sequence (DNA): TGTGCCGGGAACTCGGGAGTGAACACTGAAGCTTTCTTT. It codes for CAGNSGVNTEAFF.